Listed below are T cell receptor beta chains from one sample, sequenced in a study of blood T cells in healthy people across ages. Via MiXCR, TCRdb re-called the 5' RACE reads, giving one row per CDR3 protein. The sample shows approximately 690,000 distinct CDR3 sequences, approximately 50% of them seen only once. Sample: blood. The receptor set was obtained from a man in his sixties in good health. The CDR3 runs from the conserved cysteine through the conserved F or W. D genes are given only for firm matches. The listing skips clone size in some rows; elsewhere it reads once, few, many or a size class.

cdr3_nt: TGTGCCAGCAGCCTACAGGGGCCCACTTGGAATTCACCCCTCCACTTT
cdr3_aa: CASSLQGPTWNSPLHF
v_call: TRBV6-2/TRBV6-3
j_call: TRBJ1-6
d_call: TRBD1
clone_size: -

cdr3_nt: TGCAGTGCTGGAAGCAGTGGGACAGGGGTAGCAGATACGCAGTATTTT
cdr3_aa: CSAGSSGTGVADTQYF
v_call: TRBV20-1
j_call: TRBJ2-3
d_call: TRBD1
clone_size: many

cdr3_nt: TGTGCCGAGACTAGCGGGGTATACAATGAGCAGTTCTTC
cdr3_aa: CAETSGVYNEQFF
v_call: TRBV25-1
j_call: TRBJ2-1
d_call: TRBD2
clone_size: -

cdr3_nt: TGCGCCAGCATCCCTGGGACTAGCGGGGGCGATGAGCAGTTCTTC
cdr3_aa: CASIPGTSGGDEQFF
v_call: TRBV5-1
j_call: TRBJ2-1
d_call: TRBD2
clone_size: -

cdr3_nt: TGCGCCAGCAGCCCTCAGGTTTTGGGCGCAGATACGCAGTATTTT
cdr3_aa: CASSPQVLGADTQYF
v_call: TRBV5-1
j_call: TRBJ2-3
d_call: -
clone_size: -

cdr3_nt: TGTGCCAGCAGTGAAGGGGGCAGCCTTTCACGGACCCAGTACTTC
cdr3_aa: CASSEGGSLSRTQYF
v_call: TRBV2
j_call: TRBJ2-5
d_call: -
clone_size: few

cdr3_nt: TGCAGCGTTGGGGGGGGGGCCAACTATGGCTACACCTTC
cdr3_aa: CSVGGGANYGYTF
v_call: TRBV29-1
j_call: TRBJ1-2
d_call: -
clone_size: -

cdr3_nt: TGTGCCAGCAGCACCGACAGGGAAGAGACCCAGTACTTC
cdr3_aa: CASSTDREETQYF
v_call: TRBV11-1
j_call: TRBJ2-5
d_call: TRBD1
clone_size: few

cdr3_nt: TGTGCCAGCAGCCTCGAAGCGGGGGGGTGCAATGAGCAGTTCTTC
cdr3_aa: CASSLEAGGCNEQFF
v_call: TRBV12-3/TRBV12-4
j_call: TRBJ2-1
d_call: TRBD2
clone_size: -

cdr3_nt: TGTGCCAGCAGCCCCCTATTTAGGGCGATGTCTAGCACAGATACGCAGTATTTT
cdr3_aa: CASSPLFRAMSSTDTQYF
v_call: TRBV27
j_call: TRBJ2-3
d_call: -
clone_size: -

cdr3_nt: TGTGCCAGCAGCTTGTCGACTAGCGGGGGTGAGCAGTTCTTC
cdr3_aa: CASSLSTSGGEQFF
v_call: TRBV5-6
j_call: TRBJ2-1
d_call: TRBD2
clone_size: once

cdr3_nt: TGTGCCAGCAGTTTAGGGGACAGGGGGCGGGAGCAGTACTTC
cdr3_aa: CASSLGDRGREQYF
v_call: TRBV12-3/TRBV12-4
j_call: TRBJ2-7
d_call: TRBD1
clone_size: -

cdr3_nt: TGCAGTGCCCATCAGGGGGTGGAAGGAAACATTCAGTACTTC
cdr3_aa: CSAHQGVEGNIQYF
v_call: TRBV20-1
j_call: TRBJ2-4
d_call: TRBD1
clone_size: -

cdr3_nt: TGTGCCAGCAGTGAAGGGTGGGACAGGGGGCATGGCTACACCTTC
cdr3_aa: CASSEGWDRGHGYTF
v_call: TRBV2
j_call: TRBJ1-2
d_call: TRBD1
clone_size: -

cdr3_nt: TGTGCCAGCAGTGCCGACTACAGGGGGTCGATCTATGGCTACACCTTC
cdr3_aa: CASSADYRGSIYGYTF
v_call: TRBV27
j_call: TRBJ1-2
d_call: TRBD1
clone_size: -

cdr3_nt: TGTGCCAGCAGTGAAGCGTTAGCGGAGCCCCGGGAGACCCAGTACTTC
cdr3_aa: CASSEALAEPRETQYF
v_call: TRBV6-1
j_call: TRBJ2-5
d_call: -
clone_size: -

cdr3_nt: TGTGCCAGCCCACCACCGAGGGGTACAAACTATGAGCAGTTCTTC
cdr3_aa: CASPPPRGTNYEQFF
v_call: TRBV18
j_call: TRBJ2-1
d_call: -
clone_size: -

cdr3_nt: TGTGCCATCAGCGAACAGGCTCCTGGGGCCAACGTCCTGACTTTC
cdr3_aa: CAISEQAPGANVLTF
v_call: TRBV10-3
j_call: TRBJ2-6
d_call: -
clone_size: few

cdr3_nt: TGTGCCAGCAGTGAATTTCACAGTTACCAAGAGACCCAGTACTTC
cdr3_aa: CASSEFHSYQETQYF
v_call: TRBV2
j_call: TRBJ2-5
d_call: -
clone_size: -

cdr3_nt: TGTGCCAGCAGCTTAGGACCAGGCTACAATGGGCAGTTCTTC
cdr3_aa: CASSLGPGYNGQFF
v_call: TRBV7-2
j_call: TRBJ2-1
d_call: -
clone_size: -

cdr3_nt: TGTGCCAGCAGCACGCGACAGGGGGCAGGTTATGGCTACACCTTC
cdr3_aa: CASSTRQGAGYGYTF
v_call: TRBV5-5
j_call: TRBJ1-2
d_call: TRBD1
clone_size: few

cdr3_nt: TGCGCCAGCAGCCAAGGGGAACAGGGTTACACTGAAGCTTTCTTT
cdr3_aa: CASSQGEQGYTEAFF
v_call: TRBV4-1
j_call: TRBJ1-1
d_call: -
clone_size: once

cdr3_nt: TGCGCCAGCCAATGGGATACGCAGTATTTT
cdr3_aa: CASQWDTQYF
v_call: TRBV10-2
j_call: TRBJ2-3
d_call: -
clone_size: -

cdr3_nt: TGTGCCAGTGGGATCGGAACAGGGTGGGGGGCCCAGTACTTC
cdr3_aa: CASGIGTGWGAQYF
v_call: TRBV6-5
j_call: TRBJ2-5
d_call: -
clone_size: -

cdr3_nt: TGTGCCAGCACCGCAGGGTCGGGCTCCTACAATGAGCAGTTCTTC
cdr3_aa: CASTAGSGSYNEQFF
v_call: TRBV12-3/TRBV12-4
j_call: TRBJ2-1
d_call: -
clone_size: few

cdr3_nt: TGTGCCAGCAGCCGAAACCAGGGCTACACCTTC
cdr3_aa: CASSRNQGYTF
v_call: TRBV7-9
j_call: TRBJ1-2
d_call: -
clone_size: few

cdr3_nt: TGTGCCAGCAGCGCGGGACGGTACCAAGAGACCCAGTACTTC
cdr3_aa: CASSAGRYQETQYF
v_call: TRBV7-9
j_call: TRBJ2-5
d_call: -
clone_size: -

cdr3_nt: TGTGCCAGCAGTTCCCGCAGGGTGGTTTACGAGCAGTACTTC
cdr3_aa: CASSSRRVVYEQYF
v_call: TRBV6-5
j_call: TRBJ2-7
d_call: -
clone_size: -

cdr3_nt: TGCAGCGTTGGTGGAGCTTTCTTT
cdr3_aa: CSVGGAFF
v_call: TRBV29-1
j_call: TRBJ1-1
d_call: -
clone_size: -

cdr3_nt: TGCAGTGCTATCCGCGTGGGGGGCCTCCAAGAGACCCAGTACTTC
cdr3_aa: CSAIRVGGLQETQYF
v_call: TRBV20-1
j_call: TRBJ2-5
d_call: -
clone_size: -

cdr3_nt: TGCGCCAGCAGCCAAAGACTAGCGGGCTCCTACGAGCAGTACTTC
cdr3_aa: CASSQRLAGSYEQYF
v_call: TRBV4-1
j_call: TRBJ2-7
d_call: TRBD2
clone_size: -

cdr3_nt: TGCGCCAGCCGCCGTAGCGGGGGAAGCTCCTACAATGAGCAGTTCTTC
cdr3_aa: CASRRSGGSSYNEQFF
v_call: TRBV5-1
j_call: TRBJ2-1
d_call: TRBD2
clone_size: few

cdr3_nt: TGTGCCAGCAGCCAAGAGGGGGTGAAACACAATGAGCAGTTCTTC
cdr3_aa: CASSQEGVKHNEQFF
v_call: TRBV3-1
j_call: TRBJ2-1
d_call: -
clone_size: -

cdr3_nt: TGTGCCAGCAGTTACCCCAGAACAGGGTCTGGGGCCAACGTCCTGACTTTC
cdr3_aa: CASSYPRTGSGANVLTF
v_call: TRBV6-5
j_call: TRBJ2-6
d_call: -
clone_size: -

cdr3_nt: TGCAGTGCTAGGTGGGGTCCCCGGGAGACCCAGTACTTC
cdr3_aa: CSARWGPRETQYF
v_call: TRBV20-1
j_call: TRBJ2-5
d_call: -
clone_size: -

cdr3_nt: TGCGCCAGCGGGACTAGCGGTCCCTACGAGCAGTACTTC
cdr3_aa: CASGTSGPYEQYF
v_call: TRBV5-1
j_call: TRBJ2-7
d_call: TRBD2
clone_size: -

cdr3_nt: TGTGCCAGCAGCCCACAGGTAGATACGCAGTATTTT
cdr3_aa: CASSPQVDTQYF
v_call: TRBV7-2
j_call: TRBJ2-3
d_call: -
clone_size: once

cdr3_nt: TGTGCCAGCAGTTCCTTCGGACTAGCGCCGACCTACGAGCAGTACTTC
cdr3_aa: CASSSFGLAPTYEQYF
v_call: TRBV28
j_call: TRBJ2-7
d_call: TRBD2
clone_size: -

cdr3_nt: TGCGCCAGCAGCCAAGGATCGGTCATCGTAAGAGGGTACTTC
cdr3_aa: CASSQGSVIVRGYF
v_call: TRBV4-1
j_call: TRBJ2-5
d_call: -
clone_size: few

cdr3_nt: TGTGCCAGCAGTTACGTAGGGTGGGACTATGGCTACACCTTC
cdr3_aa: CASSYVGWDYGYTF
v_call: TRBV6-5
j_call: TRBJ1-2
d_call: -
clone_size: -